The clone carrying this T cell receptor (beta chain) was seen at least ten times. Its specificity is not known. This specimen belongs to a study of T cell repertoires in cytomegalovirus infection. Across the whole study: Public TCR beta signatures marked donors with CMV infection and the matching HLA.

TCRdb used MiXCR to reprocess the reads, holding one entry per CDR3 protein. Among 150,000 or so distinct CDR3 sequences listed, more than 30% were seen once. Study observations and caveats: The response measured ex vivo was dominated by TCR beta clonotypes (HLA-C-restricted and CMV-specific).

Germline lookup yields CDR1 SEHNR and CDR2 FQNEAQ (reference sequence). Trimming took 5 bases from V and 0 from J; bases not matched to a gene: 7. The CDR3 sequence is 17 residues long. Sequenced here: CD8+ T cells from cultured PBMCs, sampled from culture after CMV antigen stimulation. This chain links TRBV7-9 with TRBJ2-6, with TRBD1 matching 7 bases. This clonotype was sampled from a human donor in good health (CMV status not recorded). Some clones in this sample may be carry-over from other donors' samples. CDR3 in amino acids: CASSGTGDPSGANVLTF. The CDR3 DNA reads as TGTGCCAGCAGCGGTACAGGGGACCCCTCTGGGGCCAACGTCCTGACTTTC. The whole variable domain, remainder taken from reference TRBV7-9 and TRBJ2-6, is DTGVSQNPRHKITKRGQNVTFRCDPISEHNRLYWYRQTLGQGPEFLTYFQNEAQLEKSRLLSDRFSAERPKGSFSTLEIQRTEQGDSAMYLCASSGTGDPSGANVLTFGAGSRLTVL.